Below are 30 T cell receptor beta chains sequenced from a single sample in a study of shared clonotypes between healthy human individuals (dated by TCRdb to the early 2020s). Library preparation employed the immunoSEQ multiplex PCR assay. The source is immuneACCESS, and TCRdb retained only in-frame sequences with V and J called. Part of the clones is not carried over; for the studies checked, unresolved V genes explain less than half of this, and the remainder is unexplained. Present in this sample are roughly 2.4 million clones, approximately 96% of which were seen just once. The ten most abundant clones make up roughly 0.13% of the sample. Sample: naive CD4+ T cells sorted from blood. The cell subset or site label corresponds to: CD45RA+ positively selected. These receptors were collected from a man aged 18 to 30 in good health.

This clone was seen a single time. This chain uses TRBV7-2 with TRBJ2-3; 7 bases align to TRBD2. The J segment lost 6 bases and the V segment lost 2 bases, leaving 5 bases of the junction unmatched. The CDR3 is 14 residues long. CDR1 is SGHTA, CDR2 FQGNSA, per germline. In DNA form, the CDR3 reads TGTGCCAGCAGCTTATTGGCGGGAGTTGATACGCAGTATTTT. Its protein product is CASSLLAGVDTQYF.

For the CDR3, the DNA is TGTGCCATCAGGGGACATGCTCTCACCACAGATACGCAGTATTTT. This translates into CAIRGHALTTDTQYF. This sequence joins TRBV10-3 and TRBJ2-3; D might be TRBD1 (6 bases). CDR1 and CDR2 from the germline V gene are ENHRY and SYGVKD. The CDR3 length is 15 residues. Trimming left V 6 bases short and J 2 bases short, with 15 bases between.

The chain uses TRBV30 and TRBJ1-5; the D is unclear. The CDR3 has 15 amino acids. V was cut by 4 bases and J by 2 bases, with 15 bases left in between. Looked up from germline, CDR1 is GTSNPN and CDR2 is SVGIG (reference sequence). The CDR3 coding sequence is TGTGCCTGGACTCGGGCCCGGCAAGGCAATCAGCCCCAGCATTTT. Translated, it gives CAWTRARQGNQPQHF.

The rearrangement links TRBV11-2 to TRBJ2-1, with 7 bases matching TRBD2. The CDR3 consists of 15 residues. CDR1 is SGHAT and CDR2 is FQNNGV in the germline V gene. V lost 0 bases to trimming and J lost 4 bases; unmatched junction nucleotides: 3. The CDR3 region has the DNA TGTGCCAGCAGCTTAGAGGGAGCGGGGTACAATGAGCAGTTCTTC. This gives the protein CASSLEGAGYNEQFF.

The chain combines TRBV5-1 with TRBJ1-4; D is unclear. From germline, CDR1 is SGHRS and CDR2 YFSETQ. This CDR3 comprises 14 residues. The V end was cut by 2 bases, the J end by 4 bases, with 9 bases between. CDR3 DNA sequence: TGCGCCAGCAGCTTCCTACGGGGTAATGAAAAACTGTTTTTT. This sequence encodes CASSFLRGNEKLFF.

This chain uses TRBV6-1 with TRBJ1-2; 9 positions agree with TRBD1. This CDR3 is 13 amino acids long. V was pared by 8 bases and J by 5 bases, with 6 bases of the junction left unmatched. Germline values: CDR1 MNHNS, CDR2 SASEGT. The CDR3 coding sequence is TGTGCCAGCCGCGACAGGGGGATTTATGGCTACACCTTC. The encoded protein is CASRDRGIYGYTF.

The CDR3 bases are TGTGCCAGCAGCTCGCGGACAGGGATTGGATTTGGCTACACCTTC. This encodes CASSSRTGIGFGYTF. This rearrangement joins TRBV7-2 to TRBJ1-2; 8 bases are shared with TRBD1. The CDR3 contains 15 residues. Trimming at V came to 4 bases and at J to 7 bases, leaving 11 bases not matched to a gene. CDR1 and CDR2 (germline): SGHTA, FQGNSA.

V gene TRBV6-6 combines with J gene TRBJ2-5; D unclear. The CDR3 has 13 residues. Trimming stripped 0 bases from V and 14 bases from J, with 16 bases between. Germline values: CDR1 MNHNY, CDR2 SVGAGI (reference sequence). DNA for the CDR3: TGTGCCAGCAGTTACTCGACCGCTGTCCCGGTATACTTC. Protein product: CASSYSTAVPVYF.

The rearrangement uses TRBV10-1 and TRBJ1-1; the D gene is possibly TRBD1 (5 bases). Trimming removed 6 bases at V and 3 bases at J, with 14 bases between. CDR1 WNHNN and CDR2 SYGVQD come from the germline V gene (reference sequence). This CDR3 contains 14 residues. CDR3 amino acids: CASRATGTDTEAFF. The CDR3, as DNA: TGCGCCAGCAGGGCGACGGGGACTGACACTGAAGCTTTCTTT.

This rearrangement joins TRBV10-2 to TRBJ2-6; the D gene is possibly TRBD2 (5 bases). V dropped 8 bases and J dropped 2 bases, with 13 bases sitting between them. The length of the CDR3 is 15 residues. Germline V lookup: CDR1 WSHSY, CDR2 SAAADI. CDR3 region: CASLEGRAGANVLTF. The CDR3 DNA follows: TGCGCCAGCCTAGAGGGCAGAGCTGGGGCCAACGTCCTGACTTTC.

The chain carries TRBV5-1 and TRBJ1-4; 7 nucleotides agree with TRBD1. The trim removed 0 bases at V and 8 bases at J, leaving 7 bases unmatched. The germline V gene encodes CDR1 SGHRS and CDR2 YFSETQ. The CDR3 loop spans 15 amino acids. The DNA for the CDR3 is TGCGCCAGCAGCTTGGAAGGCAGGGGGGAAGAAAAACTGTTTTTT. Protein: CASSLEGRGEEKLFF.

The chain uses TRBV7-9 and TRBJ1-2; a weak D match, TRBD1 (6 bases). The CDR3 runs 17 residues. V was trimmed by 5 bases and J by 4 bases, leaving 23 bases between them. CDR1 SEHNR and CDR2 FQNEAQ come from the germline V gene (reference sequence). CDR3 in amino acids: CASSPEHGEGESYGYTF. Written as DNA, the CDR3 is TGTGCCAGCAGCCCAGAACACGGTGAGGGGGAGTCCTATGGCTACACCTTC.

The CDR3 DNA follows: TGTGCCAGCAGCTTAGTCAGGCGGGAGCAGTACTTC. The encoded protein is CASSLVRREQYF. The rearrangement links TRBV7-6 to TRBJ2-7; D unresolved. The ends were cut back, 1 base at V and 7 bases at J, with 8 bases in the middle. The CDR3 extends over 12 amino acids. Germline loops: CDR1 SGHVS, CDR2 FNYEAQ.

This clone was detected once. Additional DNA sequences in this sample encode the identical CDR3. The chain is built from TRBV19 and TRBJ2-1; D is unclear. The germline V and J ends were trimmed by 0 bases and 6 bases, with 6 bases remaining between them. This CDR3 comprises 13 residues. Germline lookup yields CDR1 LNHDA and CDR2 SQIVND (reference sequence). The CDR3 bases are TGTGCCAGTAGTATAGATCAAGGCAATGAGCAGTTCTTC. Translating gives CASSIDQGNEQFF.

With respect to this clone: At one of its ends the junction is not consistent with the germline gene, which may arise from a read error. The chain joins TRBV15 to TRBJ2-1; D may be TRBD1 (6 bases). The CDR3 is 13 residues long. CDR1 LNHNV and CDR2 YYDKDF come from the germline V gene (reference sequence). This chain's CDR3 is CATSRASGSGVIF. As DNA, the CDR3 is TGTGCCACCAGCAGAGCCTCGGGGTCAGGGGTCATCTTC.

The genes are TRBV6-6 and TRBJ2-7; 7 bases are shared with TRBD2. V gave up 7 bases and J gave up 1 base; unmatched junction bases: 10. Germline CDR1 reads MNHNY; CDR2 reads SVGAGI (reference sequence). This CDR3 comprises 15 residues. The CDR3 sequence: CASTPGGGISYEQYF. Here the CDR3 DNA reads TGTGCCAGCACCCCTGGCGGGGGAATATCCTACGAGCAGTACTTC.

This rearrangement joins TRBV27 to TRBJ1-4, with 9 bases lining up with TRBD1. CDR3 length: 14 residues. Germline V CDR1 and CDR2: MNHEY, SMNVEV (reference sequence). The V and J ends lost 6 bases and 7 bases, in that order; junction bases with no gene match: 6. The CDR3 DNA is TGTGCCAGCAGGAAACAGGGGGCAGGTGAAAAACTGTTTTTT. Residues: CASRKQGAGEKLFF.

This chain links TRBV7-2 with TRBJ1-2; D remains ambiguous. Germline CDR1 reads SGHTA; CDR2 reads FQGNSA. The CDR3 covers 13 residues. Trimming removed 7 bases at V and 4 bases at J, with 13 bases between. The CDR3 loop reads CASNPRAPYGYTF. The DNA for the CDR3 is TGTGCCAGCAACCCGAGGGCACCCTATGGCTACACCTTC.

The CDR3 DNA is TGTGCCATCAGTGACAGTTCGGGGGCCTACAATGAGCAGTTCTTC. Protein sequence: CAISDSSGAYNEQFF. The V and J genes are TRBV10-3 and TRBJ2-1; possibly TRBD2 for D (6 bases). V was clipped by 3 bases and J by 2 bases, with 11 bases between them. The CDR3 runs 15 residues. CDR1 and CDR2 from the germline V gene are ENHRY and SYGVKD.

V is TRBV7-2 and J is TRBJ2-5; D may match TRBD1 or TRBD2 (7 bases each). V gave up 1 base and J gave up 4 bases, with 13 bases separating them. CDR1 is SGHTA, CDR2 FQGNSA, per germline. This CDR3 is 15 amino acids long. The CDR3 sequence: CASSLDIRGGETQYF. The CDR3 nucleotides read TGTGCCAGCAGCTTAGATATCAGGGGGGGAGAGACCCAGTACTTC. Based on the CDR3 plus reference TRBV7-2 and TRBJ2-5, the full variable domain is GAGVSQSPSNKVTEKGKDVELRCDPISGHTALYWYRQSLGQGLEFLIYFQGNSAPDKSGLPSDRFSAERTGGSVSTLTIQRTQQEDSAVYLCASSLDIRGGETQYFGPGTRLLVL.

In DNA, the CDR3 is TGTGCCAGCAGTTCGAACAGCGTCTACGAGCAGTACTTC. Translated: CASSSNSVYEQYF. The gene calls are TRBV6-1 and TRBJ2-7; D is unclear. Germline V CDR1 and CDR2: MNHNS, SASEGT. This CDR3 contains 13 residues. V was pared by 5 bases and J by 3 bases, with 11 bases between.

V gene TRBV25-1 combines with J gene TRBJ2-5; weak D call: TRBD1 (5 bases). V dropped 6 bases and J dropped 3 bases, with 23 bases sitting between them. The CDR3 is 17 amino acids. Germline V gene data show CDR1 as MGHDK and CDR2 as SYGVNS. CDR3 DNA: TGTGCCAGCAGCAGGGTGTCATCAACCGCATTTGAAGAGACCCAGTACTTC. This codes for CASSRVSSTAFEETQYF.

The chain has TRBV7-3 and TRBJ2-2; 8 positions match TRBD2. The CDR3 sequence is 16 residues long. With 5 bases clipped from V and 2 bases from J, the junction kept 7 bases outside the gene matches. Germline assignment: CDR1 SGHTA and CDR2 FQGTGA. The DNA of the CDR3 is TGTGCCAGCAGCCCAAGCGGGGGCCGCAACACCGGGGAGCTGTTTTTT. It is translated as CASSPSGGRNTGELFF.

This sequence joins TRBV5-1 and TRBJ2-7; D is perhaps TRBD2 (7 bases). This CDR3 contains 12 residues. The V gene lost 6 bases and the J gene lost 9 bases, with 16 bases spanning the gap. Germline V lookup: CDR1 SGHRS, CDR2 YFSETQ. CDR3 nucleotides: TGCGCCAGCACTAGCGGTCGGGGGCTGCAGTACTTC. It is translated as CASTSGRGLQYF.

This chain links TRBV6-5 with TRBJ2-7; D may be TRBD1 (5 bases). There are 13 residues in the CDR3. Germline V gives CDR1 MNHEY, CDR2 SVGAGI. V gave up 2 bases and J gave up 4 bases, with 9 bases separating them. The CDR3 here is CASSYRTKYEQYF. As DNA, the CDR3 is TGTGCCAGCAGTTACCGGACAAAGTACGAGCAGTACTTC.

This clone was seen once. The chain recombines TRBV15 with TRBJ2-5; D is undetermined. V was clipped by 0 bases and J by 1 base, with 9 bases between them. This CDR3 spans 15 amino acids. The germline V gene has CDR1 LNHNV and CDR2 YYDKDF (reference sequence). CDR3 amino acids: CATSRDIPVQETQYF. The DNA of the CDR3 is TGTGCCACCAGCAGAGATATCCCGGTCCAAGAGACCCAGTACTTC. The whole variable domain, remainder taken from reference TRBV15 and TRBJ2-5, is DAMVIQNPRYQVTQFGKPVTLSCSQTLNHNVMYWYQQKSSQAPKLLFHYYDKDFNNEADTPDNFQSRRPNTSFCFLDIRSPGLGDTAMYLCATSRDIPVQETQYFGPGTRLLVL.

The chain joins TRBV6-5 to TRBJ1-3, with D possibly matching TRBD1 (5 bases). The CDR3 loop spans 13 amino acids. Trimming took 7 bases from V and 0 from J, leaving 7 bases between them. Looked up from germline, CDR1 is MNHEY and CDR2 is SVGAGI. CDR3 nucleotide sequence: TGTGCCAGCACCCAGGGCTCTGGAAACACCATATATTTT. It encodes CASTQGSGNTIYF.

CDR3 sequence (DNA): TGTGCCAGCAGCCTCACAGGGATGAACACTGAAGCTTTCTTT. Translation gives CASSLTGMNTEAFF. This rearrangement joins TRBV11-2 to TRBJ1-1, with TRBD1 as a possible D gene (6 bases). In germline, CDR1 is SGHAT, CDR2 FQNNGV. Trimming removed 5 bases at V and 0 bases at J, with 10 bases between. The CDR3 covers 14 residues.

The rearrangement links TRBV10-3 to TRBJ2-3; TRBD2 aligns across 14 bases. This CDR3 has 17 residues. Germline V gene lookup returns CDR1 ENHRY and CDR2 SYGVKD. V was clipped by 6 bases and J by 1 base; unmatched bases: 6. The CDR3 coding sequence is TGTGCCATCAGATGGACTAGCGGGGGGCCGGGCACAGATACGCAGTATTTT. Translated, it gives CAIRWTSGGPGTDTQYF.

The chain is built from TRBV6-1 and TRBJ1-5, with no clear D. V lost 1 base, J lost 7 bases, and 17 bases lay in between. The CDR3 is made up of 16 amino acids. Germline lookup yields CDR1 MNHNS and CDR2 SASEGT. CDR3 nucleotide sequence: TGTGCCAGCAGTGAAGAGAAGTCGTTGGGTCACCAGCCCCAGCATTTT. This encodes CASSEEKSLGHQPQHF.